The next 14 T cell receptor beta chains were all read from a single sample in a study of control samples from healthy donors and cancer patients. Measured with immunoSEQ multiplex PCR; TCRdb has only the in-frame clones, and not every one. The data show about 120,000 clones, with about 87% seen just once and 3.4% held by the top ten. The sequenced material came from blood. The receptors were gathered from a man aged 35 to 55 in good health.

The V and J genes are TRBV7-9 and TRBJ1-1; D not certain. Trimming removed 5 bases from V and 3 bases from J, with 16 bases in between. Germline assignment: CDR1 SEHNR and CDR2 FQNEAQ (reference sequence). The CDR3 sequence is 15 residues long. CDR3: CASSREPGSDTEAFF. The CDR3 nucleotides are TGTGCCAGCAGCCGCGAACCGGGCAGCGACACTGAAGCTTTCTTT.

The chain couples TRBV7-7 to TRBJ2-5; no firm D call. The CDR3 sequence is 13 residues long. Germline-derived CDR1 and CDR2 are SSHAT and FNYEAQ (reference sequence). The ends were cut back, 2 bases at V and 2 bases at J, with 6 bases in the middle. CDR3 nucleotides: TGTGCCAGCAGCTTACGCTTACAAGAGACCCAGTACTTC. Translated, it gives CASSLRLQETQYF.

Points on this clone: This specimen includes other DNA sequences encoding the same CDR3. The gene calls are TRBV28 and TRBJ2-7; no firm D call. The length of the CDR3 is 12 residues. Looked up from germline, CDR1 is MDHEN and CDR2 is SYDVKM. V lost 1 base to trimming and J lost 0 bases, with 1 base between them. The CDR3 nucleotides are TGTGCCAGCAGTTTATCCTCCTACGAGCAGTACTTC. This sequence encodes CASSLSSYEQYF.

V is TRBV6-4 and J is TRBJ2-1; 12 nucleotides agree with TRBD2. The germline CDR1 and CDR2 sequences are MRHNA and SNTAGT. This CDR3 has 14 residues. The trim removed 6 bases at V and 8 bases at J, leaving 5 bases unmatched. The CDR3 region is CASRMTSGGHEQFF. The CDR3, as DNA: TGTGCCAGCAGAATGACTAGCGGGGGACATGAGCAGTTCTTC.

The CDR3 reads CATQRGENTEAFF. The CDR3 DNA is TGTGCCACCCAACGGGGGGAGAACACTGAAGCTTTCTTT. This chain joins TRBV10-3 and TRBJ1-1; possible D gene TRBD1, 5 bases. The CDR3 has 13 amino acids. Germline-derived CDR1 and CDR2 are ENHRY and SYGVKD. The V end was cut by 10 bases, the J end by 1 base, with 13 bases between.

The V and J genes are TRBV5-1 and TRBJ2-5; TRBD2 aligns across 11 bases. Looked up from germline, CDR1 is SGHRS and CDR2 is YFSETQ. CDR3 length: 16 amino acids. J lost 1 base, V lost 3 bases, and 5 bases had no gene match. The CDR3 DNA sequence: TGCGCCAGCAGCTCCGGACTAGCGGGCCTCCAAGAGACCCAGTACTTC. Translation gives CASSSGLAGLQETQYF.

The rearrangement uses TRBV3-1 (or the pseudogene TRBV3-2) and TRBJ2-7; a possible D gene is TRBD2 (5 bases). The CDR3 is 15 amino acids. V gave up 1 base and J gave up 2 bases, with 12 bases separating them. Germline CDR1 is LGHDT and CDR2 is YNNKEL (reference sequence). CDR3 sequence: CASSQGERKPYEQYF. CDR3 coding DNA: TGTGCCAGCAGCCAAGGGGAGCGGAAACCCTACGAGCAGTACTTC.

The rearrangement joins TRBV7-3 to TRBJ1-1; D gene unclear. CDR1 and CDR2 from the germline V gene are SGHTA and FQGTGA. V was trimmed by 2 bases and J by 2 bases, leaving 6 bases between them. The CDR3 spans 13 residues. The CDR3 nucleotides read TGTGCCAGCAGCTTACAGGACAACACTGAAGCTTTCTTT. Translated: CASSLQDNTEAFF.

The V gene is TRBV6-6, the J gene TRBJ1-1, with TRBD1 as a possible D gene (5 bases). With 5 bases removed from V and 3 bases from J, the gap between germline ends came to 10 bases. The CDR3 totals 13 residues. Germline V gene data show CDR1 as MNHNY and CDR2 as SVGAGI (reference sequence). The CDR3 DNA reads TGTGCCAGCAGTCACGGGGGTTACACTGAAGCTTTCTTT. Translated: CASSHGGYTEAFF.

This chain joins TRBV9 and TRBJ2-7; D call uncertain. CDR1 is SGDLS, CDR2 YYNGEE, per germline. The CDR3 is made up of 14 amino acids. The ends were cut back, 0 bases at V and 0 bases at J, with 7 bases in the middle. In DNA form, the CDR3 reads TGTGCCAGCAGCGTAGTTGACTCCTCCTACGAGCAGTACTTC. Protein sequence: CASSVVDSSYEQYF.

The chain has TRBV11-3 and TRBJ2-5; no definite D call. Trimming pared 1 base from V and 5 bases from J, leaving 8 bases between. The CDR3 contains 13 residues. Germline CDR1 and CDR2: SGHNT and YENEEA. CDR3 nucleotides: TGTGCCAGCAGCTTAGCAAGAAGGGAGACCCAGTACTTC. Encoded protein: CASSLARRETQYF.

The chain combines TRBV5-1 with TRBJ2-1; no firm D call. This CDR3 spans 16 amino acids. Looked up from germline, CDR1 is SGHRS and CDR2 is YFSETQ. The germline V and J ends were trimmed by 4 bases and 4 bases, with 18 bases remaining between them. This CDR3 reads CASSPPVVGMYNEQFF. CDR3 bases: TGCGCCAGCAGCCCCCCGGTGGTAGGTATGTACAATGAGCAGTTCTTC. Filled out from reference TRBV5-1 and TRBJ2-1, the complete variable domain reads KAGVTQTPRYLIKTRGQQVTLSCSPISGHRSVSWYQQTPGQGLQFLFEYFSETQRNKGNFPGRFSGRQFSNSRSEMNVSTLELGDSALYLCASSPPVVGMYNEQFFGPGTRLTVL.

The DNA for the CDR3 is TGTGCCAGCAGCGTTCCCAGGCAGTATGGTGAGCAGTTCTTC. Residues: CASSVPRQYGEQFF. This chain uses TRBV9 with TRBJ2-1; no reliable D call. The germline CDR1 and CDR2 sequences are SGDLS and YYNGEE. Trimming took off 2 bases at V and 9 bases at J, with 15 bases between the two ends. This CDR3 has 14 amino acids.

As concerns this clone: The same CDR3 can be traced to other DNA sequences in this sample. The chain is built from TRBV30 and TRBJ1-1; possibly TRBD1 for D (5 bases). V was pared by 3 bases and J by 5 bases, with 16 bases between. This CDR3 has 14 residues. Per germline, CDR1 GTSNPN and CDR2 SVGIG (reference sequence). The CDR3 region is CAWRAGGGSTEAFF. CDR3 DNA: TGTGCCTGGAGAGCGGGGGGTGGGAGTACTGAAGCTTTCTTT.